Presented here are 32 T cell receptor beta chains from one specimen sequenced in a study of Ad26.COV2.S vaccination and SARS-CoV-2 variants. TCRdb's table, derived via immunoSEQ multiplex PCR, lists solely in-frame clones and lacks some. The sample contains roughly 320,000 clones, just under 85% of which appear only once. Sample treatment: approximately 18 received Ad26.COV2.S at low or high dose, single or two shots; 5 received placebo; per-sample allocation not given. Sampling occurred on day 63 after the first vaccine or placebo injection. This specimen consisted of peripheral blood, obtained in a trial of Ad26.COV2.S vaccine versus placebo. Receptors were obtained from a person between 18 and 65 years old who received the Ad26.COV2.S COVID-19 vaccine or a placebo.

The chain has TRBV18 and TRBJ2-7; 7 bases agree with TRBD1. This CDR3 is 15 amino acids long. V trimming: 0 bases; J trimming: 1 base; junction bases outside the gene matches: 3. The germline V gene encodes CDR1 KGHSH and CDR2 LQKENI. The chain's CDR3 is CASSPPTGKSYEQYF. The CDR3 region has the DNA TGTGCCAGCTCACCACCGACAGGGAAGTCCTACGAGCAGTACTTC.

The V call is TRBV6-5, the J call TRBJ2-5; maybe TRBD1 (7 bases). The CDR3 length is 12 residues. V gave up 10 bases and J gave up 2 bases, with 11 bases separating them. CDR1 and CDR2 (germline): MNHEY, SVGAGI. The CDR3 sequence: CATAGQQETQYF. The CDR3 region has the DNA TGTGCCACGGCGGGACAGCAAGAGACCCAGTACTTC.

The V gene is TRBV6-5, the J gene TRBJ1-2; TRBD1 might be the D (6 bases). Germline loops: CDR1 MNHEY, CDR2 SVGAGI. The CDR3 loop spans 16 amino acids. The V gene lost 4 bases and the J gene lost 1 base, with 16 bases spanning the gap. The CDR3 spells CASSSPRGGINYGYTF. The CDR3 DNA reads as TGTGCCAGCAGTTCTCCCAGGGGAGGTATTAACTATGGCTACACCTTC.

The chain carries TRBV5-1 and TRBJ1-1, with TRBD1 matching over 10 bases. V was clipped by 5 bases and J by 1 base; unmatched bases: 2. The CDR3 is made up of 14 amino acids. The V gene's germline CDR1 is SGHRS and CDR2 YFSETQ. CDR3 sequence reads: CASRRDRGNTEAFF. The CDR3 DNA is TGCGCCAGCAGGCGGGACAGGGGGAACACTGAAGCTTTCTTT.

This clone was seen a handful of times. The chain recombines TRBV3-1 (or the pseudogene TRBV3-2) with TRBJ1-1; no clear D. The CDR3 contains 17 residues. Germline assignment: CDR1 LGHDT and CDR2 YNNKEL (reference sequence). V lost 0 bases, J lost 4 bases, and 18 bases lay in between. This chain's CDR3 is CASSQERVGLAFTEAFF. CDR3 DNA sequence: TGTGCCAGCAGCCAAGAACGGGTGGGCTTGGCGTTCACTGAAGCTTTCTTT.

The chain carries TRBV7-8 and TRBJ1-5, with D hard to call. Germline loops: CDR1 SGHVS, CDR2 FQNEAQ. Trimming pared 5 bases from V and 8 bases from J, leaving 10 bases between. This CDR3 region has 12 residues. This chain's CDR3 is CASSRNREPQHF. The CDR3 nucleotides read TGTGCCAGCAGCCGGAACAGAGAGCCCCAGCATTTT.

The V gene is TRBV5-1, the J gene TRBJ1-6; D unclear. V shed 2 bases and J shed 6 bases, with 9 bases lying between them. CDR3 length: 14 amino acids. Germline CDR1 and CDR2: SGHRS and YFSETQ. The CDR3: CASSFGSVNSPLHF. The DNA of the CDR3 is TGCGCCAGCAGCTTCGGGTCAGTTAATTCACCCCTCCACTTT.

CDR3 sequence: CASSPNSGDEQFF. In nucleotides, the CDR3 is TGTGCCAGCAGCCCAAACAGCGGCGATGAGCAGTTCTTC. The chain has TRBV7-3 and TRBJ2-1; tentatively, D is TRBD2 (5 bases). V was clipped by 5 bases and J by 8 bases, with 13 bases between them. Germline CDR1 is SGHTA and CDR2 is FQGTGA. The CDR3 extends over 13 amino acids. Combining the CDR3 with reference TRBV7-3 and TRBJ2-1 gives the whole variable domain GAGVSQTPSNKVTEKGKYVELRCDPISGHTALYWYRQSLGQGPEFLIYFQGTGAADDSGLPNDRFFAVRPEGSVSTLKIQRTERGDSAVYLCASSPNSGDEQFFGPGTRLTVL.

This chain uses TRBV3-1 (or the pseudogene TRBV3-2) with TRBJ2-2; 9 bases map to TRBD1. Germline lookup yields CDR1 LGHDT and CDR2 YNNKEL (reference sequence). The CDR3 covers 15 residues. V lost 2 bases and J lost 6; bases outside the gene matches: 4. CDR3: CASSQPGQGPGELFF. DNA of the CDR3: TGTGCCAGCAGCCAACCGGGACAGGGTCCCGGGGAGCTGTTTTTT.

A word on this clone: Germline is not matched at one junction end, which may reflect a read error. V gene TRBV4-1 combines with J gene TRBJ1-2, with a tentative D call TRBD1 (5 bases). Germline V CDR1 and CDR2: MGHRA, YSYEKL. CDR3 length: 16 residues. The DNA for the CDR3 is TGCGCCAGCAGACAAGGGGAGACGACAGCGATCTATGGCTACACCTTC. This gives the protein CASRQGETTAIYGYTF.

V usage is TRBV3-1 (or the pseudogene TRBV3-2) and J usage is TRBJ2-7, with 8 positions matching TRBD2. CDR1 is LGHDT and CDR2 is YNNKEL in the germline V gene (reference sequence). V was clipped by 5 bases and J by 2 bases; unmatched bases: 8. This CDR3 is 15 amino acids long. The CDR3, as DNA: TGTGCCAGCAGCAAGGTCGCGGGGGGCCCCTACGAGCAGTACTTC. This codes for CASSKVAGGPYEQYF.

The chain uses TRBV6-5 and TRBJ1-2; D gene unclear. The length of the CDR3 is 14 residues. V shed 1 base and J shed 3 bases, with 9 bases lying between them. Germline V gene lookup returns CDR1 MNHEY and CDR2 SVGAGI. The CDR3 DNA reads as TGTGCCAGCAGTTACTATGGGAGCGACTATGGCTACACCTTC. This gives the protein CASSYYGSDYGYTF.

The chain couples TRBV2 to TRBJ2-3; no definite D call. This CDR3 has 13 residues. V was shortened by 8 bases and J by 0 bases, with 9 bases between the two germline ends. Per germline, CDR1 SNHLY and CDR2 FYNNEI. DNA of the CDR3: TGTGCCAGCTGGATCAGCAGCACAGATACGCAGTATTTT. This translates into CASWISSTDTQYF.

The rearrangement uses TRBV28 and TRBJ1-6; D is perhaps TRBD1 (6 bases). This CDR3 contains 15 residues. The ends were cut back, 4 bases at V and 8 bases at J, with 15 bases in the middle. From germline, CDR1 is MDHEN and CDR2 SYDVKM. The CDR3 DNA sequence: TGTGCCAGCAGTTCCCGGGCCAGGGGATATTCACCCCTCCACTTT. Its translation is CASSSRARGYSPLHF.

This chain connects TRBV7-2 to TRBJ1-5; 8 nucleotides match TRBD1. The CDR3 runs 14 residues. V lost 1 base, J lost 6 bases, and 2 bases stayed unmatched. CDR1 and CDR2 from the germline V gene are SGHTA and FQGNSA. In DNA, the CDR3 is TGTGCCAGCAGCTTAGGACAGGGGTTTCAGCCCCAGCATTTT. It codes for CASSLGQGFQPQHF.

The V call is TRBV14, the J call TRBJ1-5, with unresolved D. V was clipped by 5 bases and J by 4 bases, with 3 bases between them. The CDR3 covers 11 residues. Germline values: CDR1 SGHDN, CDR2 FVKESK. CDR3 in amino acids: CASSTNQPQHF. The CDR3 DNA sequence: TGTGCCAGCAGCACTAATCAGCCCCAGCATTTT.

The V call is TRBV4-1, the J call TRBJ1-4; 8 bases map to TRBD1. There are 17 residues in the CDR3. The junction had 4 bases not matched to a gene; V was cut back by 1 base and J by 0 bases. Germline V CDR1 and CDR2: MGHRA, YSYEKL. The CDR3 is CASSQAGTGATNEKLFF. The CDR3 bases are TGCGCCAGCAGCCAAGCCGGGACAGGAGCAACTAATGAAAAACTGTTTTTT.

The chain employs TRBV13 and TRBJ1-4; TRBD1 aligns across 7 bases. V gave up 3 bases and J gave up 8 bases; unmatched junction bases: 9. Germline values: CDR1 PRHDT, CDR2 FYEKMQ (reference sequence). The CDR3 loop spans 15 amino acids. The CDR3 DNA reads as TGTGCCAGCAGCTTCTTCACAGGGGTCGCCGAAAAACTGTTTTTT. Translated, it gives CASSFFTGVAEKLFF.

The chain has TRBV10-2 and TRBJ1-3; the D gene is possibly TRBD1 (5 bases). CDR1 and CDR2 from the germline V gene are WSHSY and SAAADI. CDR3 length equals 15 residues. Deletions cut 7 bases from V and 4 bases from J, with 17 bases between. CDR3: CASTRSDTIGNTIYF. The CDR3 DNA reads as TGCGCCAGCACCCGTTCGGACACTATCGGAAACACCATATATTTT.

This clone was seen a single time. The rearrangement uses TRBV5-4 and TRBJ2-7, with unresolved D. V gave up 2 bases and J gave up 3 bases, with 6 bases separating them. The CDR3 sequence is 12 residues long. CDR1 is SGHNT and CDR2 is YYREEE in the germline V gene (reference sequence). The CDR3 is CASSLDNYEQYF. The DNA for the CDR3 is TGTGCCAGCAGCTTAGACAACTACGAGCAGTACTTC.

The V call is TRBV12-2, the J call TRBJ2-7; the table's TRBD1 call for D was not verified on the DNA. TRBV12-2 is designated a pseudogene. CDR3 length: 21 residues. The CDR3 DNA follows: TGTGCAAGTCGCTTAGCGGGGATAGGGCAGGGGGAAAGCGACTTCAACTACGAGCAGTACTTC. Protein sequence: CASRLAGIGQGESDFNYEQYF.

The chain carries TRBV6-5 and TRBJ2-7; 8 nucleotides line up with TRBD1. CDR1 and CDR2 (germline): MNHEY, SVGAGI. V lost 6 bases and J lost 7; bases outside the gene matches: 5. The CDR3 runs 12 residues. DNA for the CDR3: TGTGCCAGCAGCCAAGGACAGGGAGAGCAGTACTTC. Amino acid sequence: CASSQGQGEQYF.

The V call is TRBV2, the J call TRBJ2-4; a weak D match, TRBD2 (6 bases). The CDR3 runs 13 residues. The germline V and J ends were trimmed by 4 bases and 7 bases, with 11 bases remaining between them. CDR1 and CDR2 from the germline V gene are SNHLY and FYNNEI. The CDR3 spells CASSGGDRNIQYF. The CDR3 nucleotides read TGTGCCAGCAGTGGGGGGGATAGGAACATTCAGTACTTC.

CDR3 sequence: CASSQRTEHSPLHF. Written as DNA, the CDR3 is TGTGCCAGCAGCCAGAGGACCGAGCATTCACCCCTCCACTTT. J is TRBJ1-6 and V is TRBV3-1 (or the pseudogene TRBV3-2); D gene ambiguous. The V end lost 3 bases, the J end lost 8 bases, and 11 bases lay between the germline ends. Per the germline V gene, CDR1 is LGHDT and CDR2 is YNNKEL (reference sequence). CDR3 size: 14 residues.

This clone was detected only once. This chain uses TRBV15 with TRBJ1-2; D may be TRBD1 (5 bases). The CDR3 covers 15 residues. V was clipped by 0 bases and J by 5 bases, with 13 bases between them. The V gene's germline CDR1 is LNHNV and CDR2 YYDKDF (reference sequence). The CDR3 DNA follows: TGTGCCACCAGCAGAGATCTAGACAGATCTTATGGCTACACCTTC. Protein: CATSRDLDRSYGYTF.

This clone appeared a few times. The germline gene is not matched at one end of the junction; a read error may be the cause. The V and J genes are TRBV6-1 and TRBJ1-6; tentatively, D is TRBD1 (5 bases). Germline CDR1 reads MNHNS; CDR2 reads SASEGT. The CDR3 runs to 13 residues. In nucleotides, the CDR3 is TGTGCCAGCAGTGAAGCGCTGTCCCCCCTAGGGGACTTT. Amino acids: CASSEALSPLGDF.

CDR3 nucleotides: TGTGCCAGCAGCCACTGGGGTGGGGAGCTGTTTTTT. This codes for CASSHWGGELFF. V is TRBV3-1 (or the pseudogene TRBV3-2) and J is TRBJ2-2; the D is unclear. Trimming removed 3 bases from V and 8 bases from J, with 7 bases in between. Germline-derived CDR1 and CDR2 are LGHDT and YNNKEL (reference sequence). This CDR3 is built from 12 residues.

The chain couples TRBV6-5 to TRBJ1-1, with TRBD1 identical over 9 bases. Germline CDR1 reads MNHEY; CDR2 reads SVGAGI. The CDR3 loop spans 14 amino acids. V was pared by 5 bases and J by 4 bases, with 5 bases of the junction left unmatched. The DNA for the CDR3 is TGTGCCAGCAGTACAGGGGGCGCCTTCACTGAAGCTTTCTTT. Translation gives CASSTGGAFTEAFF.

This clone was seen only once. The V call is TRBV29-1, the J call TRBJ2-1; 8 nucleotides align to TRBD1. The junction had 10 bases not matched to a gene; V was cut back by 5 bases and J by 10 bases. Germline V CDR1 and CDR2: SQVTM, ANQGSEA. The CDR3 is 13 amino acids. CDR3 sequence (DNA): TGCAGCGTTATCGGACAGGGTCCGGGCGAGCAGTTCTTC. Its translation is CSVIGQGPGEQFF.

The rearrangement uses TRBV7-3 and TRBJ1-1; weak D call: TRBD1 (5 bases). Trimming cost V 1 base and J 0 bases, with 18 bases left between them. The CDR3 spans 18 residues. From germline, CDR1 is SGHTA and CDR2 FQGTGA. The CDR3 region has the DNA TGTGCCAGCAGCTTAAGGGCTGGACGTAGGGGACTGAACACTGAAGCTTTCTTT. This encodes CASSLRAGRRGLNTEAFF.

J is TRBJ2-3 and V is TRBV5-1; D is undetermined. Germline V CDR1 and CDR2: SGHRS, YFSETQ. This CDR3 is 14 amino acids long. V lost 0 bases and J lost 0, with 5 bases in between. The CDR3 sequence: CASSLGPSTDTQYF. CDR3 DNA: TGCGCCAGCAGCTTGGGTCCTAGCACAGATACGCAGTATTTT.

The V call is TRBV7-2, the J call TRBJ1-4, with D hard to call. This CDR3 contains 14 residues. Germline lookup yields CDR1 SGHTA and CDR2 FQGNSA. Trimming pared 1 base from V and 4 bases from J, leaving 7 bases between. This CDR3 is CASSLDSHNEKLFF. The DNA for the CDR3 is TGTGCCAGCAGCTTAGACAGTCATAATGAAAAACTGTTTTTT. The full variable domain, completed using reference TRBV7-2 and TRBJ1-4, is GAGVSQSPSNKVTEKGKDVELRCDPISGHTALYWYRQSLGQGLEFLIYFQGNSAPDKSGLPSDRFSAERTGGSVSTLTIQRTQQEDSAVYLCASSLDSHNEKLFFGSGTQLSVL.